The rows below give T cell receptor beta chains drawn from one sample of a study of CD8+CD57+ T cells in acquired aplastic anemia. TCRdb passed the reads through MiXCR, listing each CDR3 protein once. The table records roughly 280,000 distinct CDR3 sequences, under 65% of them present only once. The sequenced sample consisted of sorted CD4+, CD8+, or CD8+CD57+ T cells (not recorded which) from PBMCs. The receptors come from a human donor with aplastic anemia. Each CDR3 is given with its conserved first and last residue. A D gene is named only where the DNA matches it firmly. Clone size appears in some rows only: once, few, many, or a class for an expanded clone.

v_call	j_call	d_call	clone_size	cdr3_nt	cdr3_aa
TRBV20-1	TRBJ2-5	TRBD2	.	TGCAGTGCTAGTGTTGGACTAGGGAGGGCAGAGACCCAGTACTTC	CSASVGLGRAETQYF
TRBV5-1	TRBJ2-7	.	few	TGCGCCAGCATGGACAGTTACTCCTACGAGCAGTACTTC	CASMDSYSYEQYF
TRBV7-2	TRBJ2-7	TRBD1	few	TGTGCCACTCGGACAGGGGGCTACGAGCAGTACTTC	CATRTGGYEQYF
TRBV5-1	TRBJ1-1	TRBD1	.	TGCGCCAGCAGCTTGGTGAGGACAGGGCAGGGTGAAGCTTTCTTT	CASSLVRTGQGEAFF
TRBV15	TRBJ2-7	TRBD2	many	TGTGCCACCAGCAGAGTACGGGAGGGCCCGGAAGAGCAGTACTTC	CATSRVREGPEEQYF
TRBV9	TRBJ2-7	TRBD1	.	TGTGCCAGCAGCCCCGCAACATCCGGGACAGCCTACTTC	CASSPATSGTAYF
TRBV20-1	TRBJ2-5	TRBD2	.	TGCAGTGCTAGCCCCCCGACTAGCGGGATTTTCCAAGAGACCCAGTACTTC	CSASPPTSGIFQETQYF
TRBV10-3	TRBJ2-1	TRBD2	few	TGTGCCATCAGTGACCCCGGGGGACTAGCGGGGGCCCTCTCCTACAATGAGCAGTTCTTC	CAISDPGGLAGALSYNEQFF
TRBV7-9	TRBJ1-2	.	.	TGTGCCAGCAGCTTGGAGGGGAGTGGCTACACCTTC	CASSLEGSGYTF
TRBV6-1	TRBJ2-5	TRBD2	many	TGTGCCAGCAGTGTGCCAGACCCGGGAGGGACCCAGTACTTC	CASSVPDPGGTQYF
TRBV2	TRBJ2-7	TRBD1	.	TGTGCCAGCAGAAGGGGACAGGGTTCCGAGCAGTACTTC	CASRRGQGSEQYF
TRBV2	TRBJ1-2	TRBD1	.	TGTGCCAGCAGTGTCCGCTTACTCCGAGGGGGCGCGGATGGCTACACCTTC	CASSVRLLRGGADGYTF
TRBV2	TRBJ1-4	TRBD1	few	TGTGCCAGCATTTACAGGGGTCAGGAAAAACTGTTTTTT	CASIYRGQEKLFF
TRBV19	TRBJ2-7	.	once	TGTGCCAGTAGCCTCCGGGGCCTTTCCTACGAGCAGTACTTC	CASSLRGLSYEQYF
TRBV4-1	TRBJ1-5	TRBD1	.	TGCGCCAGCAGCCTGACAGGGGATCGGCCCCAGCACTTT	CASSLTGDRPQHF
TRBV19	TRBJ1-6	.	.	TGTGCCAGTAGTGAAATAGGGTCTTCACCGAATTCACCCCTCCACTTT	CASSEIGSSPNSPLHF
TRBV10-3	TRBJ1-5	TRBD1	.	TGTGCCATCGGGGAGACAGGGCCCCATCAGCCCCAGCATTTT	CAIGETGPHQPQHF
TRBV19	TRBJ1-6	.	many	TGTGCCAGTAGTATGGAACAGGGCGGATCACCCCTCCACTTT	CASSMEQGGSPLHF
TRBV2	TRBJ1-4	.	.	TGTGCCAGCAGTGAGGGGGGGGCTCGCGAAAAACTGTCTTTT	CASSEGGAREKLSF
TRBV11-3	TRBJ2-1	.	.	TGTGCCAGCAGCTTCCGCGGCGGAATGAGCTCCTACAATGAGCAGTTCTTC	CASSFRGGMSSYNEQFF
TRBV27	TRBJ2-7	.	many	TGTGCCAGCAGTAGCATATCCCTTGGCAACGAGCAGTACTTC	CASSSISLGNEQYF
TRBV9	TRBJ1-6	.	.	TGTGCCAGCAGCCTATCCCCCGGGACGCCTCCTTTGCGATCCCTCCACTTT	CASSLSPGTPPLRSLHF
TRBV20-1	TRBJ2-7	TRBD1	few	TGCAGTGCCGAAGACGGGACAGCCTACGAGCAGTACTTC	CSAEDGTAYEQYF
TRBV2	TRBJ2-7	TRBD1	many	TGTGCCAGCAGTGGACGAGGGACAGGGTCCAACGAGCAGTACTTC	CASSGRGTGSNEQYF
TRBV9	TRBJ2-7	TRBD2	.	TGTGCCAGCAGCGTAGGGGGGCTAGCGGGAAACTACGAGCAGTACTTC	CASSVGGLAGNYEQYF
TRBV19	TRBJ1-3	TRBD1	.	TGTGCATCCCAGGGGGCTAGCTCTGGAAACACCATATATTTT	CASQGASSGNTIYF
TRBV25-1	TRBJ1-1	.	.	TGTGCCTGGAATCTTTGGGGCACGAACACTGAAGCTTTCTTT	CAWNLWGTNTEAFF
TRBV5-8	TRBJ2-5	.	.	TGTGCCAGCAGCTCCCGGTCGGGGGGAGGGGGCAATCAGCCCCAGTACTTC	CASSSRSGGGGNQPQYF
TRBV18	TRBJ2-4	.	.	TGTGCCAGCTCACCCCCAATCGGGACTTATTCAAACATTCAGTACTTC	CASSPPIGTYSNIQYF
TRBV6-5	TRBJ2-6	.	.	TGTGCCACGAGGGTATCTGGGGCCAACGTCCTGACTTTC	CATRVSGANVLTF
TRBV12-3/TRBV12-4	TRBJ2-7	TRBD1	.	TGTGCCAGCGGTACCGGACAGGGCTACGAGCAGTACTTC	CASGTGQGYEQYF
TRBV10-3	TRBJ2-5	.	few	TGTGCCATCAGTGAGGGGCTAGCCCACCAAGAGACCCAGTACTTC	CAISEGLAHQETQYF
TRBV7-3	TRBJ2-3	.	.	TGTGCCAGCAGCTTAATCGGGCAGGGGAGCACAGATACGCAGTATTTT	CASSLIGQGSTDTQYF
TRBV12-3/TRBV12-4	TRBJ2-5	.	few	TGTGCCAGCAGTTTCCCCCTCACCGTTCAAGAGACCCAGTACTTC	CASSFPLTVQETQYF
TRBV20-1	TRBJ2-1	.	.	TGCAGTGCTAGAGCTCTGCGGCGAAATGAGCAGTTCTTC	CSARALRRNEQFF
TRBV5-1	TRBJ1-6	.	.	TGCGCCAGCAGCTTCTGGACAGAGACTAATTCACCCCTCCACTTT	CASSFWTETNSPLHF
TRBV10-3	TRBJ2-2	TRBD2	many	TGTGCCATCAGCCGGGGACTAGCGGGATCCGGGGAGCTGTTTTTT	CAISRGLAGSGELFF
TRBV5-1	TRBJ2-1	.	many	TGCGCCAGCAGCTTGGAGGGAGACTCCTACAATGAGCAGTTCTTC	CASSLEGDSYNEQFF
TRBV7-8	TRBJ1-1	.	many	TGTGCCAGCAGCAACAAGAGACAGAAACTGAACACTGAAGCTTTCTTT	CASSNKRQKLNTEAFF
TRBV5-1	TRBJ2-2	TRBD1	many	TGCGCCAGCAGCTTGGACGGACAGGGGGCGTGGAACACCGGGGAGCTGTTTTTT	CASSLDGQGAWNTGELFF
TRBV7-9	TRBJ1-1	.	.	TGTGCCAGCAGCTTTACATTAGGAGGGAACACTGAAGCTTTCTTT	CASSFTLGGNTEAFF
TRBV5-6	TRBJ2-3	.	many	TGTGCCAGCAGCTTGGGACTTACCACAGATACGCAGTATTTT	CASSLGLTTDTQYF
TRBV29-1	TRBJ2-7	.	few	TGCAGCCTTGAGAGGTCCCCCCCACACGAGCAGTACTTC	CSLERSPPHEQYF
TRBV9	TRBJ1-1	.	.	TGTGCCAGCAGCGTAGGATGGATCACTGAAGCTTTCTTT	CASSVGWITEAFF
TRBV24-1	TRBJ1-5	.	.	TGTGCCACCTCCTGGGGTGTTAATCAGCCCCAGCATTTT	CATSWGVNQPQHF
TRBV9	TRBJ2-7	.	.	TGTGCCAGCACCGAACACCCGAGCTCCTACGAGCAGTACTTC	CASTEHPSSYEQYF
TRBV27	TRBJ1-1	.	many	TGTGCCAGCAGTTTATCGGGGACTGAAGCTTTCTTT	CASSLSGTEAFF
TRBV10-3	TRBJ1-2	.	many	TGTGCCACCCTAACCGGGACCGAAGGCTACACCTTC	CATLTGTEGYTF
TRBV7-2	TRBJ1-6	.	few	TGTGCCAGCAGCCCACCTGACAGGCCTAATTCACCCCTCCACTTT	CASSPPDRPNSPLHF
TRBV14	TRBJ2-2	TRBD1	many	TGTGCCAGCAGCCGACAGGGTTTCACCGGGGAGCTGTTTTTT	CASSRQGFTGELFF
TRBV12-3/TRBV12-4	TRBJ1-2	TRBD1	.	TGTGCCAGCAGTTCTCTACAGGGGAACTATGGCTACACCTTC	CASSSLQGNYGYTF
TRBV6-1	TRBJ1-5	.	many	TGTGCCAGCAGTGACTATAGCAATCAGCCCCAGCATTTT	CASSDYSNQPQHF
TRBV6-5	TRBJ1-2	.	.	TGTGCCAGCAGTGTGGGGGGGGAATCCTCTGGCTACACCTTC	CASSVGGESSGYTF
TRBV7-9	TRBJ2-3	TRBD2	few	TGTGCCAGCAGCCCCGGGACTAGCGTCACAGATACGCAGTATTTT	CASSPGTSVTDTQYF
TRBV9	TRBJ1-4	.	few	TGTGCCAGCAGCGTAGCAGGAACAACTAATGAAAAACTGTTTTTT	CASSVAGTTNEKLFF
TRBV9	TRBJ2-1	.	.	TGTGCCAGCGGTAGGTACAATGAGCAGTTCTTC	CASGRYNEQFF
TRBV12-3/TRBV12-4	TRBJ1-1	TRBD1	many	TGTGCCAGCAGTTCGACAGGGATTACCAAGGCTTTCTTT	CASSSTGITKAFF